Listed below are T cell receptor beta chains from one sample, sequenced in a study of technical replicates of blood from a handful of donors. The data were produced by immunoSEQ multiplex PCR, yet TCRdb's version contains in-frame clones alone and is incomplete. The sample lists some 77,000 clones; approximately 96% were seen once. The sequenced sample was T cells isolated from PBMCs. These receptors all come from a human donor in good health. Each CDR3 is given with its conserved first and last residue. D genes are given only for firm matches. Rows may omit the clone size; those that give it use once, few, many or a size class.

once	TRBV27	TRBJ2-5	TRBD1	TGTGCCAGCAGGTCCCTGACAGGGGAAGAGACCCAGTACTTC	CASRSLTGEETQYF
few	TRBV2	TRBJ1-1	NA	TGTGCCAGCAGTGAGGTCAGTGAAGCTTTCTTT	CASSEVSEAFF
NA	TRBV5-6	TRBJ1-5	NA	TGTGCCAGCAGATATGGCGGGGGCGGGAGCAATCAGCCCCAGCATTTT	CASRYGGGGSNQPQHF
NA	TRBV2	TRBJ1-2	NA	TGTGCCAGCAGTGAATCTGTTGTGTATTCTAACTATGGCTACACCTTC	CASSESVVYSNYGYTF
NA	TRBV7-9	TRBJ1-4	TRBD1	TGTGCCAGCGGCCGGACAGGAGTTGATGAAAAACTGTTTTTT	CASGRTGVDEKLFF
NA	TRBV28	TRBJ1-1	NA	TGTGCCAGCAGTATGGACAGTACGAACACTGAAGCTTTCTTT	CASSMDSTNTEAFF
NA	TRBV30	TRBJ2-7	NA	TGTGCCTGTACGGCGGGATCCGGCCCCAGAGAGCAGTACTTC	CACTAGSGPREQYF
NA	TRBV29-1	TRBJ2-7	TRBD2	TGCAGCGTTAGCGGGACGGACTACGAGCAGTACTTC	CSVSGTDYEQYF
NA	TRBV11-3	TRBJ2-3	TRBD2	TGTGCCAGCAGCTTCGCCTGGACTAGCGGGAGCACAGATACGCAGTATTTT	CASSFAWTSGSTDTQYF
NA	TRBV30	TRBJ1-2	NA	TGTGCCTGGAGAGAAGGGGCGTATGGCTACACCTTC	CAWREGAYGYTF
NA	TRBV6-5	TRBJ1-2	NA	TGTGCCAGCAGCCCCGCAGGGGCCTTCTATGGCTACACCTTC	CASSPAGAFYGYTF
NA	TRBV4-1	TRBJ1-1	NA	TGCGCCAGCAGCCCCGAGGGCCGCGGAGCTTTCTTT	CASSPEGRGAFF
NA	TRBV5-1	TRBJ2-1	NA	TGCGCCAGCAGCTTGGAGCAGGCCTACAATGAGCAGTTCTTC	CASSLEQAYNEQFF
NA	TRBV19	TRBJ2-3	TRBD2	TGTGCCAGTACCCCCAGACTAGCGGGAGTTGCAGATACGCAGTATTTT	CASTPRLAGVADTQYF
NA	TRBV29-1	TRBJ2-1	TRBD2	TGCAGCGTCCCCTATCTAGCGGGAGGAATCAGTGAGCAGTTCTTC	CSVPYLAGGISEQFF
NA	TRBV19	TRBJ1-1	TRBD1	TGTGCCAGTAGAAGACAGGGTTCCACTGAAGCTTTCTTT	CASRRQGSTEAFF
NA	TRBV27	TRBJ2-7	TRBD1	TGTGCCAGCAGAAAACCAGGGGGTTCCTACGAGCAGTACTTC	CASRKPGGSYEQYF
NA	TRBV9	TRBJ1-1	TRBD1	TGTGCCAGCAGCGTGGCGGGACAGGACGTTCTTGAAGCTTTCTTT	CASSVAGQDVLEAFF
NA	TRBV10-3	TRBJ1-4	TRBD1	TGTGCCATCAGGGGACAGGGAAATGAAAAACTGTTTTTT	CAIRGQGNEKLFF
NA	TRBV4-3	TRBJ2-3	TRBD2	TGCGCCAGCAGCCAAGAAACTAGCGGGTTTACAGATACGCAGTATTTT	CASSQETSGFTDTQYF
NA	TRBV27	TRBJ2-7	TRBD2	TGTGCCAGCAGTTTGACTAGCGGGAGACCCGAGCAGTACTTC	CASSLTSGRPEQYF
NA	TRBV28	TRBJ1-1	TRBD1	TGTGCCAGCAGGACAGGGACCCCGAACACTGAAGCTTTCTTT	CASRTGTPNTEAFF
NA	TRBV7-2	TRBJ1-4	TRBD1	TGTGCCAGCAGCTTTGGACAGGGACGAAAACTGTTTTTT	CASSFGQGRKLFF
NA	TRBV5-6	TRBJ2-7	TRBD2	TGTGCCAGCAGCGGTCTAGCGGGTTTCCCCTACGAGCAGTACTTC	CASSGLAGFPYEQYF
NA	TRBV18	TRBJ1-1	NA	TGTGCCAGCTCACCTCTGCAACTAGATACAGAGAACACTGAAGCTTTCTTT	CASSPLQLDTENTEAFF
NA	TRBV6-1	TRBJ1-5	NA	TGTGCCAGCCGCCAGGTGAATAGCAATCAGCCCCAGCATTTT	CASRQVNSNQPQHF
NA	TRBV30	TRBJ2-7	NA	TGTGCCTGGAGTAAGGACTTAACCTACGAGCAGTACTTC	CAWSKDLTYEQYF
NA	TRBV11-2	TRBJ2-5	NA	TGTGCCAGCAGCCGACTGACTATTGGCAGGGAGACCCAGTACTTC	CASSRLTIGRETQYF
NA	TRBV7-3	TRBJ2-1	NA	TGTGCCAGCAGCGTAGACAGGGCGGGGAATGAGCAGTTCTTC	CASSVDRAGNEQFF
NA	TRBV29-1	TRBJ1-2	NA	TGCAGCGTTGGGGATGCAGGGTTGATAGTAGGCTACACCTTC	CSVGDAGLIVGYTF
NA	TRBV6-5	TRBJ1-1	NA	TGTGCCAGCACCACAGTACCGGGAACTTACACTGAAGCTTTCTTT	CASTTVPGTYTEAFF
NA	TRBV9	TRBJ2-7	TRBD1	TGTGCCAGCAGCCTTGGGACAGGGGGGCAATATTCCGAGCAGTACTTC	CASSLGTGGQYSEQYF
NA	TRBV7-9	TRBJ1-3	NA	TGTGCCAGCAGCTTATACGCCCAGGTCGTCTCTGGAAACACCATATATTTT	CASSLYAQVVSGNTIYF
NA	TRBV27	TRBJ2-1	TRBD2	TGTGCCAGCACCCAATGGGTAGCGGGAGGGATTCAGTACAATGAGCAGTTCTTC	CASTQWVAGGIQYNEQFF
NA	TRBV6-5	TRBJ2-1	TRBD2	TGTGCCAGCAGTTTCCTAGCGGAGTACAATGAGCAGTTCTTC	CASSFLAEYNEQFF
NA	TRBV30	TRBJ2-7	NA	TGTGCCTGGAGTCCCGGCTACGAGCAGTACTTC	CAWSPGYEQYF
NA	TRBV6-5	TRBJ2-1	NA	TGTGCCAGCAGCCGGGGTTCGGATGAGCAGTTCTTC	CASSRGSDEQFF
NA	TRBV5-1	TRBJ1-2	TRBD1	TGCGCCAGCAGCTTTCTGGACAGGGAGAACTATGGCTACACCTTC	CASSFLDRENYGYTF
NA	TRBV7-9	TRBJ2-1	NA	TGTGCCAGCAGCCCATTTACTAGTGAGCAGTTCTTC	CASSPFTSEQFF
NA	TRBV6-1	TRBJ2-7	NA	TGTGCCAGCAGTGGGTTAAAACAGGAGATCCCATACGAGCAGTACTTC	CASSGLKQEIPYEQYF
NA	TRBV5-1	TRBJ2-5	TRBD1	TGCGCCAGCAGCTTGGGGCACCTTCGGGACAGGGGAGTAGAGACCCAGTACTTC	CASSLGHLRDRGVETQYF
NA	TRBV30	TRBJ2-5	NA	TGTGCCTGGAGCCTTAGGACTGCCCAGGAGACCCAGTACTTC	CAWSLRTAQETQYF
NA	TRBV5-6	TRBJ2-7	NA	TGTGCCAGCTGGGAAAACAGGGCTCTAGCCTCCTACGAGCAGTACTTC	CASWENRALASYEQYF
NA	TRBV7-2	TRBJ2-2	TRBD2	TGTGCCAGCAGCTTAGGTCTAGCGGGCAACACCGGGGAGCTGTTTTTT	CASSLGLAGNTGELFF
NA	TRBV5-6	TRBJ2-7	TRBD1	TGTGCCAGCAGCTTAATGGACAGGTTATACGAGCAGTACTTC	CASSLMDRLYEQYF
NA	TRBV25-1	TRBJ1-2	TRBD1	TGTGCCATCCGGACAGGGAGAGGCTACACCTTC	CAIRTGRGYTF
NA	TRBV25-1	TRBJ2-1	TRBD1	TGTGCCAGCAGAGACAGGGACAATGAGCAGTTCTTC	CASRDRDNEQFF
NA	TRBV29-1	TRBJ2-7	TRBD1	TGCAGCGTCCCGGGACAGGGTCTCAACGAGCAGTACTTC	CSVPGQGLNEQYF
NA	TRBV9	TRBJ2-6	NA	TGTGCCAGCAGCGTAGCAGGGTTTGGGGCCAACGTCCTGACTTTC	CASSVAGFGANVLTF
NA	TRBV4-1	TRBJ1-1	NA	TGCGCCAGCAGCCCACAGGGAAAGGGGAACACTGAAGCTTTCTTT	CASSPQGKGNTEAFF
NA	TRBV9	TRBJ2-3	TRBD2	TGTGCCAGCAGCGTAGGTAGCGGGAGCTTGATGAGCACAGATACGCAGTATTTT	CASSVGSGSLMSTDTQYF
NA	TRBV27	TRBJ1-5	NA	TGTGCCAGCAGTTTATCGATACAGCTGGATCAGCCCCAGCATTTT	CASSLSIQLDQPQHF
NA	TRBV6-5	TRBJ2-7	TRBD2	TGTGCCAGCAGTTACTCCCCTCTAGCGGGACGCTACGAGCAGTACTTC	CASSYSPLAGRYEQYF
NA	TRBV11-1	TRBJ2-1	NA	TGTGCCAGCAGCGCCAACGGACAGTACAATGAGCAGTTCTTC	CASSANGQYNEQFF
NA	TRBV10-1	TRBJ2-3	TRBD2	TGCGCCAGCAGTGTAGATAGCGGGAGGACAGATACGCAGTATTTT	CASSVDSGRTDTQYF
NA	TRBV2	TRBJ2-7	TRBD2	TGTGCCATGCGAGGCGGGCCTAGCGGTAACTTCTACGAGCAGTACTTC	CAMRGGPSGNFYEQYF
once	TRBV6-5	TRBJ1-1	NA	TGTGCCAGCCGGAGGCTAAGGACTGAAGCTTTCTTT	CASRRLRTEAFF
NA	TRBV6-6	TRBJ2-1	NA	TGTGCCAGCACCACGGGCGGGGTCGACTCCTACAATGAGCAGTTCTTC	CASTTGGVDSYNEQFF